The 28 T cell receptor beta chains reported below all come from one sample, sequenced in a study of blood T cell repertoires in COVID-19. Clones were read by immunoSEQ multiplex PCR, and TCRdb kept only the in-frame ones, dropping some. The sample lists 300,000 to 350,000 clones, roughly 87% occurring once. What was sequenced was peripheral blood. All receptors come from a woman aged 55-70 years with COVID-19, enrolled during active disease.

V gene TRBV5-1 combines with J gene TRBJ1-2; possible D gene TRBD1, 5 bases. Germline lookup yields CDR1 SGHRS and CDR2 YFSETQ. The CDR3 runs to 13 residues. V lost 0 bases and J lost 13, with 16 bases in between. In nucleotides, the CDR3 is TGCGCCAGCAGCTTGGAGTCGGGGGGTGGTGTCACCTTC. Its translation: CASSLESGGGVTF. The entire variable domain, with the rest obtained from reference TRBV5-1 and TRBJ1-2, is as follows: KAGVTQTPRYLIKTRGQQVTLSCSPISGHRSVSWYQQTPGQGLQFLFEYFSETQRNKGNFPGRFSGRQFSNSRSEMNVSTLELGDSALYLCASSLESGGGVTFGSGTRLTVV.

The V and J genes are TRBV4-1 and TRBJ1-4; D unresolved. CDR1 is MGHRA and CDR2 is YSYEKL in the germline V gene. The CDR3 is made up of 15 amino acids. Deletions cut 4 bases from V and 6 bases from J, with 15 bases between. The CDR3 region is CASSPSIPGDEKLFF. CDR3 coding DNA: TGCGCCAGCAGCCCCTCGATCCCCGGGGATGAAAAACTGTTTTTT.

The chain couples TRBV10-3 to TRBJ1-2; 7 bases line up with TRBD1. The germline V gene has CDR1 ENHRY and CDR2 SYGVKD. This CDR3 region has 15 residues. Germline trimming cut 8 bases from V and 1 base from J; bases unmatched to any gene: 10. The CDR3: CAISPGQISNYGYTF. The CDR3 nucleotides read TGTGCCATCTCACCGGGACAGATAAGTAACTATGGCTACACCTTC.

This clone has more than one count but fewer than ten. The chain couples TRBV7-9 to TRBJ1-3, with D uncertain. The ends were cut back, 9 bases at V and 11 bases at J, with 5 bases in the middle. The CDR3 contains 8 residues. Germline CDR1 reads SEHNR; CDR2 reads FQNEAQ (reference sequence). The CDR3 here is CARQSIYF. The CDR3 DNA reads TGTGCCAGACAGTCCATATATTTT.

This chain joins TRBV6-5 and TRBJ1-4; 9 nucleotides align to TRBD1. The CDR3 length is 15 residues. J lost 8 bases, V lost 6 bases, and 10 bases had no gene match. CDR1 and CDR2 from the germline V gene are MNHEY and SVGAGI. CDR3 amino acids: CASRKNRGLQEKLFF. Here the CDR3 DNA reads TGTGCCAGCAGGAAAAACAGGGGGCTTCAGGAAAAACTGTTTTTT.

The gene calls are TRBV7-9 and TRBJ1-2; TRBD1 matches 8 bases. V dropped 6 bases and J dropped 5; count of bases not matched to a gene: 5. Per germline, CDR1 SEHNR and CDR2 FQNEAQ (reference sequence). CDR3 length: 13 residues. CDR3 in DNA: TGTGCCAGCAGACAGGGACAGGCTTATGGCTACACCTTC. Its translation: CASRQGQAYGYTF.

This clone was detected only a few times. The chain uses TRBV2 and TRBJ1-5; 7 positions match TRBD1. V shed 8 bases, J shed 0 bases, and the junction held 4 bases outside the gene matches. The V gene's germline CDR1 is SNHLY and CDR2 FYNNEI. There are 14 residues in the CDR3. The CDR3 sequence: CASAGGYSNQPQHF. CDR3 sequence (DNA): TGTGCCAGCGCAGGGGGTTATAGCAATCAGCCCCAGCATTTT.

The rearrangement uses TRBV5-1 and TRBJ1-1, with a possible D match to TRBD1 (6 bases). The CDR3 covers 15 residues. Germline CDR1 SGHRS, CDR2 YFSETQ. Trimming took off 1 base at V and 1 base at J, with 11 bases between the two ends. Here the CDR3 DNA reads TGCGCCAGCAGCTTGTTGGGACATCCGAACACTGAAGCTTTCTTT. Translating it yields CASSLLGHPNTEAFF.

CDR3 in DNA: TGTGCCAGCAGCACCGGGCGGTCGGGGGGCCAAGAGACCCAGTACTTC. Residues: CASSTGRSGGQETQYF. The chain links TRBV21-1 to TRBJ2-5; whether TRBD2, the table's D call, matches the DNA was not checked. TRBV21-1 is marked as a pseudogene. The CDR3 consists of 16 residues.

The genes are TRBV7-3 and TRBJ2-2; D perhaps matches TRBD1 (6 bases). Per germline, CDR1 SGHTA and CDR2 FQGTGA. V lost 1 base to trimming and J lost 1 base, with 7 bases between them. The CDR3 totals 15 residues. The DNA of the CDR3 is TGTGCCAGCAGCTTAATGGGACAGAACACCGGGGAGCTGTTTTTT. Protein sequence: CASSLMGQNTGELFF.

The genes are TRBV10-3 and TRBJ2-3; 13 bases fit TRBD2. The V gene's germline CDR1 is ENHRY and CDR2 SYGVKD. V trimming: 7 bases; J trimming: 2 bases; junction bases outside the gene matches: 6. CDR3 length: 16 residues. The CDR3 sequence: CAIMEGLAGVTDTQYF. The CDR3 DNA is TGTGCCATCATGGAAGGACTAGCGGGGGTCACAGATACGCAGTATTTT.

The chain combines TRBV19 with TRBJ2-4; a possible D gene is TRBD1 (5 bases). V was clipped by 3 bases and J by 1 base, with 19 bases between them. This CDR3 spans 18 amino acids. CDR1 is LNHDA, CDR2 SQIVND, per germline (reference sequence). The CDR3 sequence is CASSISGQGFMAKNIQYF. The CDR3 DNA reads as TGTGCCAGTAGTATTTCTGGGCAGGGATTCATGGCCAAAAACATTCAGTACTTC.

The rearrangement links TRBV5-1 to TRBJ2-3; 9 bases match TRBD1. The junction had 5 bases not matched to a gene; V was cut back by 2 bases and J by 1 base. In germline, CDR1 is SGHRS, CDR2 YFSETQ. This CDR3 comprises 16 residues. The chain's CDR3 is CASSLQGAVGTDTQYF. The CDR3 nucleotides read TGCGCCAGCAGCTTACAGGGGGCAGTCGGCACAGATACGCAGTATTTT.

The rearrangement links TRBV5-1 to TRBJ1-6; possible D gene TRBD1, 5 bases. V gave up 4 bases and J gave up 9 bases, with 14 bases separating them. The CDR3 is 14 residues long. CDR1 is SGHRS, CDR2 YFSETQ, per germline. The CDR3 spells CASSAAGKGSPLHF. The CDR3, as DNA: TGCGCCAGCAGCGCGGCAGGGAAGGGTTCACCCCTCCACTTT.

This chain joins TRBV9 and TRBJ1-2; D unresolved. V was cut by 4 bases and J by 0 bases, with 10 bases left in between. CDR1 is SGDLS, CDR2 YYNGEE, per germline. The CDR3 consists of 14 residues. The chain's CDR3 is CASSPAVANYGYTF. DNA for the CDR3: TGTGCCAGCAGCCCCGCAGTCGCTAACTATGGCTACACCTTC.

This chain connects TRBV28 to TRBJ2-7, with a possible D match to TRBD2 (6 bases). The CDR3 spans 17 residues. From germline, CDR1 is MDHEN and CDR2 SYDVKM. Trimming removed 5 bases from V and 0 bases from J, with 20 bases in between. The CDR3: CASSRQTPGLSSYEQYF. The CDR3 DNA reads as TGTGCCAGCAGTAGACAAACGCCGGGACTGAGCTCCTACGAGCAGTACTTC.

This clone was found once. This CDR3 is CASSLVPAGSGETQYF. CDR3 DNA sequence: TGCGCCAGCAGCTTGGTACCAGCGGGGTCGGGGGAGACCCAGTACTTC. The chain links TRBV5-1 to TRBJ2-5; 7 positions agree with TRBD2. CDR1 is SGHRS and CDR2 is YFSETQ in the germline V gene. The CDR3 consists of 16 residues. V lost 0 bases to trimming and J lost 5 bases; unmatched junction nucleotides: 10.

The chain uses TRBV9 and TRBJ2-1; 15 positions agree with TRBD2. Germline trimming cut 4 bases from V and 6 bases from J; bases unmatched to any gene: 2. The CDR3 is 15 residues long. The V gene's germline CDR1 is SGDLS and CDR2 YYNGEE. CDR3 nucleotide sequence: TGTGCCAGCAGCACGGGACTAGCGGGGGGCAATGAGCAGTTCTTC. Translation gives CASSTGLAGGNEQFF.

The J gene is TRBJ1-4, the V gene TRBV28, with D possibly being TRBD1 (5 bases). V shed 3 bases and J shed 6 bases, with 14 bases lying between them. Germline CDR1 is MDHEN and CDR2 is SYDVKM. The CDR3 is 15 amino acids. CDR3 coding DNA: TGTGCCAGCAGTTTGCGACGGGGGTATCATGAAAAACTGTTTTTT. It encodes CASSLRRGYHEKLFF. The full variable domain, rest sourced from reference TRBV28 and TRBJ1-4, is DVKVTQSSRYLVKRTGEKVFLECVQDMDHENMFWYRQDPGLGLRLIYFSYDVKMKEKGDIPEGYSVSREKKERFSLILESASTNQTSMYLCASSLRRGYHEKLFFGSGTQLSVL.

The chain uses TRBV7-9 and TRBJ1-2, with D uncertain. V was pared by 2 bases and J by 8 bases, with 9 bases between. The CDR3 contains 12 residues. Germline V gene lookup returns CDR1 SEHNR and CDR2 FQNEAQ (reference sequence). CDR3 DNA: TGTGCCAGCAGCTTATCTCATCGGGGCTACACCTTC. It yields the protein CASSLSHRGYTF.

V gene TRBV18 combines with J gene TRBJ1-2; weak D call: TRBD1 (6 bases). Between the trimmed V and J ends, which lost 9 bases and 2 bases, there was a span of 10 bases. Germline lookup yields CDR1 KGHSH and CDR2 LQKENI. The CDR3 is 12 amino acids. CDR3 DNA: TGTGCCAGTGGGGGCACCAACTATGGCTACACCTTC. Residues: CASGGTNYGYTF.

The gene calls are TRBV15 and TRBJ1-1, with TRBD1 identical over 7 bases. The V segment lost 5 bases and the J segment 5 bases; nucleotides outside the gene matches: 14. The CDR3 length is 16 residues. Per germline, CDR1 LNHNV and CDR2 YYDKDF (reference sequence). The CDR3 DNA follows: TGTGCCACCAGCCGATTTAAGGGACAGCGGAGTACTGAAGCTTTCTTT. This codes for CATSRFKGQRSTEAFF.

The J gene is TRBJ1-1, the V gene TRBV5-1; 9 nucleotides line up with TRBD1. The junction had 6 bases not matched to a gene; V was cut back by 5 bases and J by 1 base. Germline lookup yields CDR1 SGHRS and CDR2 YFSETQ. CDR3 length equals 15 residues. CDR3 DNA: TGCGCCAGCAGTCGTGCGGGACAGGGGAACACTGAAGCTTTCTTT. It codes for CASSRAGQGNTEAFF.

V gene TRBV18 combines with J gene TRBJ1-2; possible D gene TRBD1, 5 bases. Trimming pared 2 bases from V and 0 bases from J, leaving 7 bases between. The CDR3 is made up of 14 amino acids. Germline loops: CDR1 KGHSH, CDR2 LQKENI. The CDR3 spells CASSPATANYGYTF. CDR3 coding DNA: TGTGCCAGCTCACCAGCGACAGCTAACTATGGCTACACCTTC.

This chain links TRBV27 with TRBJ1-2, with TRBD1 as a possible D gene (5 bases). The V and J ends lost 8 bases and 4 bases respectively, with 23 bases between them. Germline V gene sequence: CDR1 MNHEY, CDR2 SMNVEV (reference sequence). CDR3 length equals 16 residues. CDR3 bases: TGTGCCAGCTACCCACTTGGGCAGGGAAGTGGCTATGGCTACACCTTC. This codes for CASYPLGQGSGYGYTF.

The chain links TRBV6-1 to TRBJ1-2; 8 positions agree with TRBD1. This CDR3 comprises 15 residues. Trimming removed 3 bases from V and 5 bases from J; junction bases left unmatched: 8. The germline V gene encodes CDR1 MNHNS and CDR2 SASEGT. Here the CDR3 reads CASSEPGGAGYGYTF. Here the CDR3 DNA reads TGTGCCAGCAGTGAGCCAGGGGGCGCCGGGTATGGCTACACCTTC.

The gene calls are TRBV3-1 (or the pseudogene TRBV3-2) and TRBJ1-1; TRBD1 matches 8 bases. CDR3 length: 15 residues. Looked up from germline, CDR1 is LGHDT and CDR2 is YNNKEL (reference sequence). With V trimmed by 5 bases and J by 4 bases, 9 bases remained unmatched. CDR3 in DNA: TGTGCCAGCAGCTTTCTAACAGGGGGGCCCACTGAAGCTTTCTTT. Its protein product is CASSFLTGGPTEAFF.

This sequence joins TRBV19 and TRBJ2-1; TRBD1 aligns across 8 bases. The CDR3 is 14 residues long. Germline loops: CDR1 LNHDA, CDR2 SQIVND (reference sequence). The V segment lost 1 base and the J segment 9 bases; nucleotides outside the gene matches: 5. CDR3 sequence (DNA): TGTGCCAGTAGTATAGGGACAGGGACCGGTGAGCAGTTCTTC. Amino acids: CASSIGTGTGEQFF.